This T cell receptor beta chain was sequenced in a study of blood T cell repertoires in COVID-19. The CDR3 is made up of 14 amino acids. V lost 5 bases to trimming and J lost 9 bases; unmatched junction nucleotides: 7. Germline lookup yields CDR1 SGHAT and CDR2 FQNNGV. Produced via immunoSEQ multiplex PCR; TCRdb's table is partial and in-frame only. The sample consists of around 130,000 clones, about 75% of them appearing once. This clone appeared a few times. This TCR was recovered from a man older than 75 with acute or convalescent COVID-19. The sequencing sample was made of peripheral blood. The V and J genes are TRBV11-2 and TRBJ1-6; TRBD1 matches 7 bases. CDR3 region: CASSRPAGGSPLHF. The CDR3 coding sequence is TGTGCCAGCAGCCGCCCGGCAGGGGGTTCACCCCTCCACTTT.